This T cell receptor (beta chain) was observed in a study of blood T cell repertoires in COVID-19. On the study more broadly: Samples taken during acute and convalescent COVID-19 were collected in the United States, Italy and Spain. T cells, B-cell-depleted T cells, or PBMCs provided the cDNA or gDNA that served as material.

Per the authors' pipeline: Estimation of nucleated cell counts relied on the amplification of reference gene primers. The table came from immunoSEQ multiplex PCR; TCRdb's copy has only in-frame clones and leaves some out. V and J calls and clone size follow that table, whereas D and trimming were derived from the DNA. Among around 150,000 clones, 80% to 90% were seen once, and the ten largest hold more than 0.85%. Germline CDR1 and CDR2: SGDLS and YYNGEE. The V end lost 5 bases, the J end lost 0 bases, and 8 bases lay between the germline ends. The length of the CDR3 is 14 residues. The receptor was isolated from a man aged 40-49 years with acute or convalescent COVID-19. The specimen sequenced was peripheral blood. The J gene is TRBJ2-2, the V gene TRBV9; D is possibly TRBD1 (5 bases). CDR3 loop: CASSGHTNTGELFF. CDR3 sequence (DNA): TGTGCCAGCAGTGGACACACGAACACCGGGGAGCTGTTTTTT. Looking up the rest from reference TRBV9 and TRBJ2-2 gives the full variable domain: DSGVTQTPKHLITATGQRVTLRCSPRSGDLSVYWYQQSLDQGLQFLIQYYNGEERAKGNILERFSAQQFPDLHSELNLSSLELGDSALYFCASSGHTNTGELFFGEGSRLTVL.